The rows below give T cell receptor beta chains drawn from one sample of a study of cytomegalovirus exposure and HLA in healthy donors. The method was immunoSEQ multiplex PCR; TCRdb's version includes in-frame clones alone and lacks a portion of them. The repertoire consists of fewer than 250,000 clones, with 65% to 80% occurring once and the leading ten covering about 0.22%. Source material: PBMCs. The receptors originated from a girl aged 2 to 9 in good health and CMV-seronegative. Each CDR3 is given with its conserved first and last residue. Fields, in order: J gene, V gene, D gene, CDR3 protein, CDR3 DNA. The D gene is left open where the match is weak.

j_gene: TRBJ2-5
v_gene: TRBV6-6
d_gene: TRBD2
CDR3aa: CASRPGGIRETQYF
CDR3nt: TGTGCCAGCCGCCCGGGGGGAATCAGGGAGACCCAGTACTTC

j_gene: TRBJ2-3
v_gene: TRBV2
d_gene: TRBD2
CDR3aa: CASSELAGGDTQYF
CDR3nt: TGTGCCAGCAGTGAGCTAGCGGGGGGTGATACGCAGTATTTT

j_gene: TRBJ2-1
v_gene: TRBV7-2
d_gene: NA
CDR3aa: CASSLKSSSYNEQFF
CDR3nt: TGTGCCAGCAGCTTAAAAAGTAGCTCCTACAATGAGCAGTTCTTC

j_gene: TRBJ1-1
v_gene: TRBV19
d_gene: TRBD1
CDR3aa: CASTGRQGLVNTEAFF
CDR3nt: TGTGCCAGCACCGGGCGACAGGGGTTGGTGAACACTGAAGCTTTCTTT

j_gene: TRBJ1-2
v_gene: TRBV6-5
d_gene: TRBD1
CDR3aa: CASSYGNIRTGSGYTF
CDR3nt: TGTGCCAGCAGTTACGGGAACATCAGGACAGGGTCCGGCTACACCTTC

j_gene: TRBJ1-5
v_gene: TRBV19
d_gene: NA
CDR3aa: CASSIPYFGRGGYQPQHF
CDR3nt: TGTGCCAGTAGTATACCGTACTTCGGGAGGGGTGGCTATCAGCCCCAGCATTTT

j_gene: TRBJ2-1
v_gene: TRBV6-6
d_gene: TRBD2
CDR3aa: CASSGTSGSRVPFF
CDR3nt: TGTGCCAGCAGTGGGACTAGCGGCTCCCGGGTGCCGTTCTTC

j_gene: TRBJ1-2
v_gene: TRBV28
d_gene: NA
CDR3aa: CASSSYRVTNYGYTF
CDR3nt: TGTGCCAGCAGTTCCTACAGGGTTACTAACTATGGCTACACCTTC

j_gene: TRBJ2-7
v_gene: TRBV29-1
d_gene: NA
CDR3aa: CSVEDQDTYEQYF
CDR3nt: TGCAGCGTTGAAGATCAGGATACCTACGAGCAGTACTTC

j_gene: TRBJ2-3
v_gene: TRBV2
d_gene: NA
CDR3aa: CAGTREALASTDTQYF
CDR3nt: TGTGCCGGGACTCGTGAGGCTCTTGCTAGCACAGATACGCAGTATTTT

j_gene: TRBJ2-1
v_gene: TRBV12-5
d_gene: NA
CDR3aa: CASGSLATEGRNEQFF
CDR3nt: TGTGCTAGTGGTTCCCTAGCGACCGAGGGGAGAAATGAGCAGTTCTTC

j_gene: TRBJ1-1
v_gene: TRBV10-3
d_gene: TRBD1
CDR3aa: CAISLDRADTEAFF
CDR3nt: TGTGCCATCAGCTTGGACAGGGCGGACACTGAAGCTTTCTTT

j_gene: TRBJ2-3
v_gene: TRBV2
d_gene: TRBD2
CDR3aa: CAMRLAGGQGDTQYF
CDR3nt: TGTGCCATGAGACTAGCGGGGGGGCAGGGAGATACGCAGTATTTT